The 19 T cell receptor beta chains listed next were all sequenced from one sample in a study of blood T cell repertoires in COVID-19. The assay was immunoSEQ multiplex PCR, and TCRdb's table has in-frame clones only and misses some. This table holds over 300,000 clones, around 88% found once. Source material: peripheral blood. These receptors were taken from a woman in her 50s with acute or convalescent COVID-19.

This chain joins TRBV13 and TRBJ1-3; 7 bases map to TRBD1. After removal of 6 bases from V and 0 bases from J, the junction contained 8 bases not matched to a gene. Germline V CDR1 and CDR2: PRHDT, FYEKMQ (reference sequence). The CDR3 contains 16 residues. CDR3 nucleotides: TGTGCCAGCAGTTATCGGACAGGAACCTCTGGAAACACCATATATTTT. Its protein is CASSYRTGTSGNTIYF. Full variable domain (missing parts from reference TRBV13 and TRBJ1-3): AAGVIQSPRHLIKEKRETATLKCYPIPRHDTVYWYQQGPGQDPQFLISFYEKMQSDKGSIPDRFSAQQFSDYHSELNMSSLELGDSALYFCASSYRTGTSGNTIYFGEGSWLTVV.

The chain employs TRBV5-1 and TRBJ1-2; the match to TRBD1 covers 7 bases. From germline, CDR1 is SGHRS and CDR2 YFSETQ. The trim removed 4 bases at V and 4 bases at J, leaving 7 bases unmatched. CDR3 length equals 14 residues. The CDR3 DNA follows: TGCGCCAGCAGCCAGACCCGGGACAGCTATGGCTACACCTTC. Its translation is CASSQTRDSYGYTF.

The chain combines TRBV19 with TRBJ2-5, with D perhaps TRBD2 (7 bases). CDR3 length: 14 residues. V shed 5 bases and J shed 5 bases, with 15 bases lying between them. Germline CDR1 reads LNHDA; CDR2 reads SQIVND (reference sequence). The CDR3 reads CASSSRGGGETQYF. CDR3 nucleotides: TGTGCCAGTAGTTCCCGCGGGGGCGGGGAGACCCAGTACTTC.

This clone was recorded only once. The chain recombines TRBV3-1 (or the pseudogene TRBV3-2) with TRBJ2-5; 12 bases are a match to TRBD2. This CDR3 has 17 residues. The germline V gene encodes CDR1 LGHDT and CDR2 YNNKEL (reference sequence). V lost 1 base and J lost 1; bases outside the gene matches: 4. The CDR3 spells CASSQGTSGTLQETQYF. The CDR3 DNA reads TGTGCCAGCAGCCAAGGGACTAGCGGGACTCTCCAAGAGACCCAGTACTTC.

This chain connects TRBV5-6 to TRBJ1-2; D is unclear. CDR3 size: 14 residues. The germline V gene has CDR1 SGHDT and CDR2 YYEEEE. Trimming pared 4 bases from V and 1 base from J, leaving 11 bases between. In DNA, the CDR3 is TGTGCCAGCAGCCAATACAGCTTTAACTATGGCTACACCTTC. Translating gives CASSQYSFNYGYTF.

This rearrangement joins TRBV5-1 to TRBJ1-2; 9 nucleotides agree with TRBD1. Germline CDR1 SGHRS, CDR2 YFSETQ. CDR3 length equals 14 residues. The V gene end was trimmed by 0 bases and the J gene end by 4 bases; junction bases not matched to a gene: 1. CDR3: CASSLGDRVYGYTF. The CDR3 region has the DNA TGCGCCAGCAGCTTGGGGGACAGGGTCTATGGCTACACCTTC.

This clone has more than one count but fewer than ten. This rearrangement joins TRBV12-5 to TRBJ2-2; D is perhaps TRBD1 (5 bases). Germline V gene lookup returns CDR1 LGHNT and CDR2 FRNRAP. The CDR3 has 14 amino acids. V lost 7 bases to trimming and J lost 0 bases, with 9 bases between them. The chain's CDR3 is CASVGRTNTGELFF. The CDR3, as DNA: TGTGCTAGTGTGGGGCGGACGAACACCGGGGAGCTGTTTTTT.

The genes are TRBV20-1 and TRBJ2-7, with D unclear. The germline V gene has CDR1 DFQATT and CDR2 SNEGSKA (reference sequence). The germline V and J ends were trimmed by 3 bases and 5 bases, with 8 bases remaining between them. The CDR3 has 11 amino acids. The CDR3 loop reads CSARWRNEQYF. CDR3 DNA sequence: TGCAGTGCTAGGTGGCGGAACGAGCAGTACTTC.

This rearrangement joins TRBV4-1 to TRBJ2-1, with 15 nucleotides matching TRBD2. Germline V gene data show CDR1 as MGHRA and CDR2 as YSYEKL. The CDR3 spans 16 residues. The ends lost 1 base at V and 6 bases at J; junction bases unmatched: 1. The CDR3 region has the DNA TGCGCCAGCAGCCAAGGGACTAGCGGGAGGGCCAATGAGCAGTTCTTC. Its protein is CASSQGTSGRANEQFF.

The chain recombines TRBV7-9 with TRBJ1-1; D ambiguous. The CDR3 loop spans 16 amino acids. V lost 4 bases, J lost 4 bases, and 19 bases lay in between. Germline V gene lookup returns CDR1 SEHNR and CDR2 FQNEAQ (reference sequence). The CDR3 loop reads CASSSIQTRLSTEAFF. Written as DNA, the CDR3 is TGTGCCAGCAGCTCAATTCAGACGAGGTTGAGCACTGAAGCTTTCTTT.

V is TRBV25-1 and J is TRBJ1-3; the D gene is possibly TRBD1 (6 bases). The CDR3 extends over 15 amino acids. Trimming took off 0 bases at V and 8 bases at J, with 14 bases between the two ends. Germline-derived CDR1 and CDR2 are MGHDK and SYGVNS. In DNA form, the CDR3 reads TGTGCCAGCAGTGAATACGACAGGCTCGGGGACACCATATATTTT. It yields the protein CASSEYDRLGDTIYF.

The chain combines TRBV14 with TRBJ2-3; D gene ambiguous. Germline loops: CDR1 SGHDN, CDR2 FVKESK. V lost 1 base and J lost 0, with 8 bases in between. There are 15 residues in the CDR3. DNA of the CDR3: TGTGCCAGCAGCCAAGCAGCGTCGAGCACAGATACGCAGTATTTT. It encodes CASSQAASSTDTQYF.

The rearrangement uses TRBV3-1 (or the pseudogene TRBV3-2) and TRBJ2-2; 7 bases align to TRBD2. The CDR3 is 13 residues long. CDR1 is LGHDT and CDR2 is YNNKEL in the germline V gene (reference sequence). V lost 5 bases, J lost 8 bases, and 5 bases stayed unmatched. The CDR3 sequence: CASSGDYSGELFF. The CDR3 bases are TGTGCCAGCAGCGGGGACTACTCGGGGGAGCTGTTTTTT.

This clone was seen only a few times. The rearrangement links TRBV15 to TRBJ1-1; D is uncertain. Germline CDR1 reads LNHNV; CDR2 reads YYDKDF (reference sequence). Trimming shortened V by 2 bases and J by 2 bases, and 6 bases separated the two germline ends. This CDR3 is 13 amino acids long. The CDR3 DNA sequence: TGTGCCACCAGCAGACAGGTAAACACTGAAGCTTTCTTT. Encoded protein: CATSRQVNTEAFF.

The gene calls are TRBV5-8 and TRBJ2-1, with 8 bases that match TRBD1. This CDR3 contains 16 residues. Germline loops: CDR1 SGHTS, CDR2 YDEGEE. Losses at the gene ends were 4 bases for V and 3 bases for J; bases not matched to a gene: 9. CDR3 residues: CASSPRPGQGYNEQFF. CDR3 in DNA: TGTGCCAGCAGCCCCCGTCCCGGACAGGGCTACAATGAGCAGTTCTTC. Together with reference TRBV5-8 and TRBJ2-1, the CDR3 gives the full variable domain: EAGVTQSPTHLIKTRGQQATLRCSPISGHTSVYWYQQALGLGLQFLLWYDEGEERNRGNFPPRFSGRQFPNYSSELNVNALELEDSALYLCASSPRPGQGYNEQFFGPGTRLTVL.

The chain is built from TRBV10-3 and TRBJ2-7; 7 bases align to TRBD1. This CDR3 has 15 amino acids. The germline CDR1 and CDR2 sequences are ENHRY and SYGVKD. J lost 2 bases, V lost 2 bases, and 6 bases had no gene match. The chain's CDR3 is CAISEGTVGTYEQYF. Here the CDR3 DNA reads TGTGCCATCAGTGAGGGGACAGTTGGTACCTACGAGCAGTACTTC.

V gene TRBV2 combines with J gene TRBJ1-3; D might be TRBD1 (6 bases). Trimming cost V 2 bases and J 8 bases, with 13 bases left between them. Germline CDR1 and CDR2: SNHLY and FYNNEI. The CDR3 is 14 residues long. CDR3: CASSESIGGDTIYF. CDR3 nucleotides: TGTGCCAGCAGTGAATCGATAGGGGGAGACACCATATATTTT.

This clone turned up a few times. This chain uses TRBV9 with TRBJ2-7, with D unclear. V lost 3 bases and J lost 1, with 17 bases in between. The length of the CDR3 is 16 residues. Per germline, CDR1 SGDLS and CDR2 YYNGEE. Here the CDR3 DNA reads TGTGCCAGCAGCGCCGGCCGGGTAGCTGGTTCCTACGAGCAGTACTTC. This sequence encodes CASSAGRVAGSYEQYF.

The chain employs TRBV2 and TRBJ2-3, with D uncertain. The germline V gene encodes CDR1 SNHLY and CDR2 FYNNEI. V shed 0 bases and J shed 3 bases, with 7 bases lying between them. The CDR3 covers 14 residues. In DNA form, the CDR3 reads TGTGCCAGCAGTGAAGCATGGCGGACAGATACGCAGTATTTT. Translation gives CASSEAWRTDTQYF.